This T cell receptor beta chain is from a study of CXCR3-negative and CXCR3-positive naive CD8 T cells (dated by TCRdb to the late 2010s). Regarding the study in general: About 150 million TRB reads were obtained in total, roughly 1.5 +/- 0.3 million reads per library. Naive subsets from roughly 5 donors and memory cells from 3 donors were included in the TRBV-TRBJ cluster analysis. Data from 11 donors, pooled across two independent experiments, went into the diversity and physicochemical repertoire analyses.

CDR1 SQVTM and CDR2 ANQGSEA were looked up in the germline V gene. Counted from cysteine to phenylalanine, this CDR3 has 14 amino acids. The DNA sequence is not available. Each CD8+ T cell subset was flow-sorted in triplicate, and some 300,000 cells per subset were placed directly into RLT lysis buffer. To exclude memory contaminants, naive CD8+ T cells were stringently defined as CD45RO-CCR7+CD27+CD95-. Standard density gradient centrifugation was used to isolate peripheral blood mononuclear cells from buffy coats. Naive CXCR3-negative and CXCR3-positive CD8+ T cells were flow-sorted on a FACSAria III. Total RNA was extracted from sorted cells using an RNeasy Mini Kit. Broad study findings and their caveats: Freshly isolated PBMCs were used for most assays because CXCR3 expression partially decreased after cryopreservation. Because surface CD5, which is linked to self-reactivity in mice, was comparable between the naive subsets, TCR interaction strength was also inferred from the physicochemical properties of TRB CDR3s. Repertoire diversity was comparably high in both naive subsets but much lower in memory CD8+ T cells. Similar TRBV-TRBJ usage was shown by naive CXCR3-negative and CXCR3-positive cells from the same donor, whereas distinct patterns were shown by memory cells. TRB CDR3s from CXCR3-positive naive cells showed higher hydrophobicity (lower Kidera factor 4), lower energy, and higher strength and volume indices than CXCR3-negative naive cells.

The run used a NextSeq 550. The Human TCR Profiling Kit (MiLaboratory) was used to make UMI-labeled 5' RACE TRB cDNA libraries. The full amount of extracted RNA was used for cDNA synthesis, and the full amount of resulting cDNA was used for PCR amplification. Libraries were prepared in parallel with an identical number of PCR cycles. The source study handled its data this way. With a requirement of at least two reads per UMI, MIGEC and MiXCR extracted about 50,000 +/- 10,000 unique UMI-labeled TRB cDNA molecules per library. Each library averaged 40,000 +/- 10,000 functional in-frame TRB CDR3 nucleotide clonotypes without stop codons. After downsampling to 5000 UMI-labeled TRB molecules per sample, diversity metrics, including normalized Shannon-Wiener and Chao1, were computed in VDJtools. For the central five CDR3 residues, VDJtools calculated physicochemical properties weighted by clonotype size, namely interaction energy, strength, volume and Kidera factor 4. One entry per CDR3 protein sequence results from the TCRdb reprocessing of the reads, with DNA left out. TCRdb assigned the V and J calls; the authors' analysis was not used. This sample's table carries 70,000 to 95,000 distinct CDR3 sequences. The ten biggest clones cover around 1.7% of the sample.

In regard to this clonotype: Its antigen has not been determined.

This TCR was recovered from a human donor in good health. Some clones in this sample may be carry-over from other donors' samples. The chain was built from TRBV29-1 and TRBJ2-3; lacking DNA, the TRBD1 call made by TCRdb goes unchecked. The sample consisted of naive CXCR3- CD8+ T cells from blood. The sample's cell subset or site label, decoded: CD45RO-CCR7+CD27+CD95- naive CD8+ T cells lacking CXCR3 (TNR3-). The CDR3 corresponds to CSVGGTGTTDTQYF.